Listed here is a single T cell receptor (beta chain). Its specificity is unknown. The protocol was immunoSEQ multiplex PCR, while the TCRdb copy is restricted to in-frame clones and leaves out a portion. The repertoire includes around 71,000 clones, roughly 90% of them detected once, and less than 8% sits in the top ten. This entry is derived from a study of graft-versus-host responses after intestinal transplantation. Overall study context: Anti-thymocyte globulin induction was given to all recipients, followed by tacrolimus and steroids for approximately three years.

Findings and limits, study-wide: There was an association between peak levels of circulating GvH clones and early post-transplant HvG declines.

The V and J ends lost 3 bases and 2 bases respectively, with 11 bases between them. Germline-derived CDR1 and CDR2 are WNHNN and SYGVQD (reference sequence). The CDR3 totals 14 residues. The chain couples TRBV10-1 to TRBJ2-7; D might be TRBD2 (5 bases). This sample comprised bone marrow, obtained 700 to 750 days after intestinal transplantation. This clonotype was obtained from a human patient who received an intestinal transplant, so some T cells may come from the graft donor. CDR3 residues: CASSDEGVTYEQYF. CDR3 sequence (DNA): TGCGCCAGCAGTGACGAGGGAGTAACCTACGAGCAGTACTTC.